This is a list of T cell receptor beta chains from one sample in a study of blood T cell repertoires in COVID-19. Measured with immunoSEQ multiplex PCR; TCRdb has only the in-frame clones, and not every one. The table includes 430,000 or so clones, 88% detected once. Sequencing was carried out using PBMCs or T cells enriched from blood (not recorded which). The source of these receptors is a woman between 40 and 50 years old who had recovered from COVID-19. Both conserved end residues are part of each CDR3. For some rows the clone size is stated as once, few or many, or as a class when expanded; others skip it.

>TRBV27|13|.|TRBJ1-1
CASSFSVNTEAFF
>TRBV11-2|19|.|TRBJ1-1
CASSRKTGMVNVGNTEAFF
>TRBV15|16|.|TRBJ1-6
CATSRDRTVYNSPLHF
>TRBV5-1|14|.|TRBJ2-4
CASSLPEGTNIQYF
>TRBV3-1/TRBV3-2|21|.|TRBJ2-2
CASSQAHGMSGRRAGTGELFF
>TRBV11-2|17|.|TRBJ2-7
CASSLVGLGTGGYEQYF
>TRBV4-2|14|.|TRBJ2-1
CASSQLAVYNEQFF
>TRBV20-1|14|few|TRBJ2-5
CSASWQGALETQYF
>TRBV21-1|16|few|TRBJ1-6
CASRTGTETHNSPLHF
>TRBV7-2|18|.|TRBJ1-2
CASSLALYPGQGNYGYTF
>TRBV11-3|14|.|TRBJ1-1
CASSSRGGDTEAFF
>TRBV29-1|15|.|TRBJ1-1
CSVGGIGGVNTEAFF
>TRBV19|15|.|TRBJ1-5
CASSIQVGGNQPQHF
>TRBV7-9|14|.|TRBJ1-3
CASILGEGRNTIYF
>TRBV7-2|16|.|TRBJ1-6
CASSPRGQPNNSPLHF
>TRBV5-4|16|.|TRBJ2-1
CASSSGLAGGSNEQFF
>TRBV24-1|19|few|TRBJ2-7
CATSGGLAGGLPHSYEQYF
>TRBV10-1|15|.|TRBJ2-3
CASSESAGAAETQYF
>TRBV25-1|13|.|TRBJ2-7
CASTSLSSYEQYF
>TRBV12-3/TRBV12-4|13|.|TRBJ1-2
CASSPTGRYGYTF
>TRBV12-5|15|.|TRBJ2-3
CASGLGGGGTDTQYF
>TRBV30|12|.|TRBJ2-7
CAWSVLGDEQYF
>TRBV5-5|17|.|TRBJ1-3
CASSLLHDSSSGNTIYF
>TRBV19|16|.|TRBJ2-1
CASSMSGRSSYNEQFF
>TRBV18|13|few|TRBJ1-2
CASSPQGWDGYTF
>TRBV2|14|.|TRBJ2-7
CANPRQGQSYEQYF
>TRBV20-1|11|.|TRBJ2-7
CSAPTGGEQYF
>TRBV7-6|18|.|TRBJ2-3
CASSLEGGTVSSTDTQYF
>TRBV25-1|14|.|TRBJ1-2
CASSWRGTAYGYTF
>TRBV12-3/TRBV12-4|12|.|TRBJ2-1
CAGRKGGDEQFF
>TRBV5-1|20|.|TRBJ2-7
CASILNPGLAGVNRSYEQYF
>TRBV5-1|14|few|TRBJ1-1
CASSLNPGNTEAFF
>TRBV9|13|.|TRBJ2-3
CASSVARGDTQYF
>TRBV6-5|15|.|TRBJ2-7
CASSTSGTGSYEQYF
>TRBV6-1|14|.|TRBJ1-5
CASSESWGGQPQHF
>TRBV25-1|11|.|TRBJ2-7
CASSEYNEQYF
>TRBV27|13|.|TRBJ2-1
CASSPPTADEQFF
>TRBV19|16|.|TRBJ1-2
CASSMSEQLHSRGYTF
>TRBV6-2/TRBV6-3|15|.|TRBJ2-7
CASSPRLLSGSEQYF
>TRBV10-2|14|.|TRBJ1-1
CASSESGVGGAAFF
>TRBV3-1/TRBV3-2|14|.|TRBJ1-4
CASSAGQPTQKLFF
>TRBV24-1|16|.|TRBJ2-1
CATSDPRQGAYNEQFF
>TRBV7-2|15|.|TRBJ2-7
CASSSGQGGIGEQYF
>TRBV6-5|15|once|TRBJ2-7
CASSWSSDRAYEQYF
>TRBV2|15|.|TRBJ1-2
CASSEDRVLSYGYTF
>TRBV29-1|13|.|TRBJ2-3
CSVEQGSTDTQYF
>TRBV4-1|15|.|TRBJ2-5
CASSQLILQQETQYF